This T cell receptor beta chain was recovered during a study of T cell repertoires in cytomegalovirus infection. Study-wide context: It was the public TCR beta signatures that indicated both CMV infection and matching HLA type. Study-wide findings and caveats: Accumulated public TCR beta family frequency recognized individuals carrying CMV together with the relevant HLA.

MiXCR was run by TCRdb on the reads, yielding one entry per CDR3 protein. The sample records 300,000 to 400,000 distinct CDR3 sequences, over 7.5% being singletons. Trimming removed 4 bases at V and 0 bases at J, with 12 bases between. This CDR3 region has 15 residues. CDR1 LGHNA and CDR2 YSLEER come from the germline V gene. In regard to this clonotype: As yet, its antigen is unknown.

The chain uses TRBV4-3 and TRBJ1-1; D ambiguous. The sample taken for sequencing was PBMCs. The TCR was taken from a human donor in good health (CMV status not recorded). Some clones in this sample may be carry-over from other donors' samples. The CDR3 DNA is TGCGCCAGCAGCCGTCAACGGTTCATGAACACTGAAGCTTTCTTT. Translating gives CASSRQRFMNTEAFF.